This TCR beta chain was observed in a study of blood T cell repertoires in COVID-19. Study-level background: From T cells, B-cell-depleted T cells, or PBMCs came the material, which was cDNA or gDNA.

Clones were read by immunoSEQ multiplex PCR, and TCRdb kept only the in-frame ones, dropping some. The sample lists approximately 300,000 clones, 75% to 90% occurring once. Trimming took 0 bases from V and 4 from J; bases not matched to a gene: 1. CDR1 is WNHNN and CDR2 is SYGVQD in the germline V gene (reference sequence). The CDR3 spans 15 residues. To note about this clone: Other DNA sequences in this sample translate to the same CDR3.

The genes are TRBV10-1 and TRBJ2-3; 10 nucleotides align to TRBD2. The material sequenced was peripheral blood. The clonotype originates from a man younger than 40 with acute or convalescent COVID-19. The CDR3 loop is CASSESLAGADTQYF. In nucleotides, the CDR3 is TGCGCCAGCAGTGAGTCCCTAGCGGGAGCAGATACGCAGTATTTT.